Listed below are T cell receptor beta chains from one sample, sequenced in a study of T cells after yellow fever vaccination. TCRdb fed the 5' RACE reads into MiXCR, producing one record per CDR3 protein. The data show over 45,000 distinct CDR3 sequences, around 7% seen once. The sample here was CD8+ T cells sorted from PBMCs, taken on the day of the first yellow fever vaccination. These receptors were collected from a man younger than 35 who received the YFV17D yellow fever vaccine. Each CDR3 is given with its conserved first and last residue. Clone sizes are given selectively: once, few, many, or a class where the clone is expanded.

size	V	CDR3
few	TRBV6-5	CASSYRSTRTSGYGYTF
many	TRBV7-2	CASSRRASGHGELFF
few	TRBV5-1	CASSFGVAGTDTQYF
-	TRBV27	CASSFVVGTSGGGDTDTQYF
many	TRBV25-1	CASRGLSGGASAAQYF
-	TRBV7-9	CASSPRFHEQYF
-	TRBV4-1	CDSSQYRLESYEQYF
few	TRBV4-1	CASSQALAYDSNTGELFF
-	TRBV3-1	CASSQADRADHEQYF
many	TRBV5-5	CASSLRLAGALEETQYF
few	TRBV7-9	CASSTSVGTDTQYF
-	TRBV11-2	CASSLVGMGRNYAEQYF
-	TRBV3-1	CASSPRTGNEKLFF
many	TRBV7-3	CASSFTSGEADTQYF
many	TRBV14	CASSQEGALGTPLHF
many	TRBV20-1	CSASRPGGLAGSHSYNEQFF
few	TRBV6-2/TRBV6-3	CASTWSFSYEQYF
-	TRBV7-2	CASSRGLGSSYEQYF
-	TRBV29-1	CSVDGDGGDPYEQYF
many	TRBV4-2	CASSQDQGRGAYNEQFF
many	TRBV4-3	CASSQEGGSTDTQYF
few	TRBV7-2	CASSSGTGYSGNTIYF
many	TRBV12-3/TRBV12-4	CASSFGALYEQFF
-	TRBV4-1	CASSRYKGNNEQFF
-	TRBV10-3	CAINPEGGQPQHF
-	TRBV6-5	CASRQQGADEQYF
many	TRBV3-1	CASSRTGGDLYEAFF
many	TRBV4-1	CASSQMVGYEQYF
many	TRBV29-1	CSVESGPRSNEQFF
many	TRBV6-2/TRBV6-3	CASKSTRDTPYEQYF
few	TRBV7-9	CASSLVPYDTQYF
-	TRBV7-9	CASSSRWVGHEQYF
few	TRBV12-3/TRBV12-4	CASSLSRMNTEAFF
many	TRBV19	CASSTVLGEQFF
medium-sized	TRBV5-1	CASSLGPGMAYEQYF
few	TRBV4-1	CASSQVPGAGQPQHF
many	TRBV5-1	CASSPTDMNTEAFF
-	TRBV4-1	CASSQEMAGGVYEQYF
-	TRBV7-9	CASGHRLAGNNEQFF
few	TRBV9	CASSVGSGNTEAFF
many	TRBV6-4	CASSDEGGAADTQYF
few	TRBV7-6	CASSLDNSPSYEQYF
many	TRBV6-5	CASSYSSGGPLGETQYF
-	TRBV13	CASSFLGQYGVDYGYTF
many	TRBV20-1	CSARTGDNQPQHF
-	TRBV12-3/TRBV12-4	CASSLAPYTGELFF
few	TRBV28	CASSVTPGTGQTPSSGNTIYF
hyperexpanded	TRBV9	CASSSSGSATDTQYF
-	TRBV7-8	CATKGASGDEQFF